The table lists the clone carrying this T cell receptor beta chain with a few counts. Antigen unknown. The data derive from a study of blood T cells in healthy people across ages. The wider study: The capture of about one barcoded beta molecule per two T cells was achieved by template switching. Broader study findings: TCR beta diversity, measured per million T cells, fell in a roughly linear way with age.

A J-beta primer mix and a sample-barcoded 5' primer were used in a second PCR of roughly 7 to 12 cycles. Each CDR3 protein is one row after TCRdb ran MiXCR on the 5' RACE reads. The sample shows about 680,000 distinct CDR3 sequences, roughly 49% of them seen only once. Germline V lookup: CDR1 DFQATT, CDR2 SNEGSKA (reference sequence). V was shortened by 6 bases and J by 6 bases, with 11 bases between the two germline ends. This CDR3 is 12 amino acids long. The receptor's source is a woman aged 55-70 years in good health. This chain uses TRBV20-1 with TRBJ1-4; D remains unclear. What was sequenced was blood. DNA of the CDR3: TGCAGTGCCCTTTCTGCCGATGAAAAACTGTTTTTT. Translated, it gives CSALSADEKLFF.